This TCR beta chain was recorded in a study of OX40 agonist ivuxolimab in advanced cancers. The overall study: Patients with prior anti-PD-1, anti-PD-L1 or anti-CTLA-4 therapy were eligible; roughly 40% had some.

Notes on this clone: Its antigen is unidentified.

Overall study findings and caveats: Normalized expansion of T-cell clones was also low for some nonresponders.

With V trimmed by 4 bases and J by 1 base, 3 bases remained unmatched. Per the germline V gene, CDR1 is SGDLS and CDR2 is YYNGEE. CDR3 length: 15 residues. Measured with immunoSEQ multiplex PCR; TCRdb has only the in-frame clones, and not every one. The repertoire holds tens of thousands of clones, with around 90% as singletons. The sample consisted of CD4+ or CD8+ T cells sorted from blood, taken in a trial of the OX40 agonist ivuxolimab. This sequence was found in an adult with an advanced solid tumor such as melanoma, head and neck, liver or kidney cancer. The chain links TRBV9 to TRBJ2-1; 9 bases line up with TRBD1. CDR3 sequence: CASSFGQGSYNEQFF. DNA for the CDR3: TGTGCCAGCAGCTTCGGACAGGGGTCCTACAATGAGCAGTTCTTC.